The entry below describes one TCR beta chain. This CDR3 region has 15 residues. Germline CDR1 reads MGHRA; CDR2 reads YSYEKL. V was pared by 4 bases and J by 4 bases, with 13 bases between. This record belongs to a study of T cell changes during pregnancy in multiple sclerosis. TCRdb's table, derived via immunoSEQ multiplex PCR, lists solely in-frame clones and lacks some. This table holds about 66,000 clones, 90% found once. Sequencing was performed on peripheral blood, taken in the third trimester of pregnancy. This clonotype originated in a female donor with multiple sclerosis, enrolled in a pregnancy study. The chain has TRBV4-1 and TRBJ2-2, with D possibly TRBD2 on 5 matching bases. The CDR3 loop is CASSLYRDSTGELFF. CDR3 DNA sequence: TGCGCCAGCAGCCTCTATCGGGATAGCACCGGGGAGCTGTTTTTT.